The 31 T cell receptor beta chains below all came from one sample that was sequenced in a study of blood T cell repertoires in COVID-19. Clones were sequenced by immunoSEQ multiplex PCR, and TCRdb holds only the in-frame ones, with some missing. The data hold about 83,000 clones, with 90% observed a single time. The material sequenced was peripheral blood. The receptors shown here come from a woman aged 80 or older with active or convalescent COVID-19.

The chain has TRBV7-2 and TRBJ1-2; 8 bases are shared with TRBD1. Germline V lookup: CDR1 SGHTA, CDR2 FQGNSA. The CDR3 extends over 15 amino acids. V shed 1 base, J shed 4 bases, and the junction held 5 bases outside the gene matches. This CDR3 is CASSLDNRGSYGYTF. CDR3 sequence (DNA): TGTGCCAGCAGCTTAGATAACAGGGGGTCCTATGGCTACACCTTC.

The chain employs TRBV11-2 and TRBJ1-1, with 8 bases identical to TRBD1. After removal of 5 bases from V and 1 base from J, the junction contained 6 bases not matched to a gene. Germline assignment: CDR1 SGHAT and CDR2 FQNNGV. This CDR3 comprises 15 residues. The CDR3 DNA sequence: TGTGCCAGCAGCGGATACAGGGGGGCGAACACTGAAGCTTTCTTT. As protein: CASSGYRGANTEAFF.

Here the CDR3 reads CASSLAAGNPQETQYF. CDR3 nucleotide sequence: TGTGCCAGCAGCTTAGCGGCGGGAAACCCTCAAGAGACCCAGTACTTC. The chain combines TRBV11-1 with TRBJ2-5; weak D call: TRBD2 (6 bases). V dropped 0 bases and J dropped 2 bases, with 13 bases sitting between them. The CDR3 extends over 16 amino acids. CDR1 and CDR2 (germline): SGHAT, FQDESV (reference sequence).

This clone was seen a single time. The rearrangement uses TRBV5-3 and TRBJ2-7; no reliable D call. TRBV5-3 is filed as an ORF, its function uncertain. The CDR3 contains 13 residues. V was clipped by 0 bases and J by 3 bases, with 7 bases between them. The CDR3 loop reads CARSLVSVYEQYF. DNA for the CDR3: TGTGCCAGAAGCTTGGTGTCTGTCTACGAGCAGTACTTC.

The table lists this clone with a count of one. V usage is TRBV5-1 and J usage is TRBJ2-1, with TRBD2 identical over 10 bases. The germline gives CDR1 SGHRS, CDR2 YFSETQ. This CDR3 spans 15 amino acids. With 4 bases clipped from V and 7 bases from J, the junction kept 8 bases outside the gene matches. CDR3 region: CASSLGLARGNEQFF. DNA of the CDR3: TGCGCCAGCAGCCTGGGACTAGCGAGAGGGAATGAGCAGTTCTTC.

The chain combines TRBV5-5 with TRBJ1-6; 11 bases match TRBD1. The CDR3 has 15 amino acids. Losses at the gene ends were 4 bases for V and 6 bases for J; bases not matched to a gene: 3. CDR1 and CDR2 (germline): SGHKS, YYEKEE (reference sequence). DNA of the CDR3: TGTGCCAGCAGCCCCGGGACAGGGGGTAATTCACCCCTCCACTTT. Translation: CASSPGTGGNSPLHF. Based on the CDR3 plus reference TRBV5-5 and TRBJ1-6, the full variable domain is DAGVTQSPTHLIKTRGQQVTLRCSPISGHKSVSWYQQVLGQGPQFIFQYYEKEERGRGNFPDRFSARQFPNYSSELNVNALLLGDSALYLCASSPGTGGNSPLHFGNGTRLTVT.

The gene calls are TRBV28 and TRBJ2-7; no clear D. From germline, CDR1 is MDHEN and CDR2 SYDVKM. This CDR3 has 12 residues. The V and J ends lost 3 bases and 3 bases respectively, with 6 bases between them. CDR3 DNA sequence: TGTGCCAGCAGTTTGTCCTACTACGAGCAGTACTTC. Its protein is CASSLSYYEQYF.

This chain joins TRBV28 and TRBJ2-1; 9 bases fit TRBD2. Germline V gene sequence: CDR1 MDHEN, CDR2 SYDVKM. Trimming removed 3 bases from V and 7 bases from J; junction bases left unmatched: 7. The CDR3 has 15 residues. The CDR3 region is CASSFSAGGRNEQFF. The DNA for the CDR3 is TGTGCCAGCAGTTTTTCAGCGGGGGGCCGGAATGAGCAGTTCTTC.

The gene calls are TRBV28 and TRBJ2-7; D possibly corresponds to TRBD2 (5 bases). The CDR3 is 11 residues long. V was cut by 3 bases and J by 9 bases, with 9 bases left in between. The germline gives CDR1 MDHEN, CDR2 SYDVKM. The CDR3 DNA follows: TGTGCCAGCAGTTTGGGCGGGTTGCAGTACTTC. It codes for CASSLGGLQYF.

The rearrangement uses TRBV4-3 and TRBJ2-2, with 11 bases identical to TRBD1. The CDR3 extends over 17 amino acids. Unmatched junction bases numbered 5, after V lost 1 base and J lost 4 bases. Germline V gene data show CDR1 as LGHNA and CDR2 as YSLEER. The CDR3 loop reads CASSQGTGGGRTGELFF. In nucleotides, the CDR3 is TGCGCCAGCAGCCAAGGGACAGGGGGCGGGCGCACCGGGGAGCTGTTTTTT.

The rearrangement uses TRBV9 and TRBJ2-3, with 7 bases that match TRBD2. V was clipped by 0 bases and J by 4 bases; unmatched bases: 5. Germline values: CDR1 SGDLS, CDR2 YYNGEE. The CDR3 extends over 15 amino acids. CDR3 nucleotides: TGTGCCAGCAGCGTAGACGGGGGGTCCTCAGATACGCAGTATTTT. Its protein product is CASSVDGGSSDTQYF. The whole variable domain, filled in from reference TRBV9 and TRBJ2-3, reads DSGVTQTPKHLITATGQRVTLRCSPRSGDLSVYWYQQSLDQGLQFLIQYYNGEERAKGNILERFSAQQFPDLHSELNLSSLELGDSALYFCASSVDGGSSDTQYFGPGTRLTVL.

This clone is a singleton in its sample. J is TRBJ2-6 and V is TRBV29-1; no definite D call. CDR1 and CDR2 from the germline V gene are SQVTM and ANQGSEA. The V gene lost 6 bases and the J gene lost 0 bases, with 15 bases spanning the gap. The CDR3 runs to 16 residues. Written as DNA, the CDR3 is TGCAGCGTACACTGGTTGGGCAGCTCTGGGGCCAACGTCCTGACTTTC. This encodes CSVHWLGSSGANVLTF.

The CDR3 protein is CASSRNRDKETQYF. CDR3 DNA sequence: TGTGCCAGCTCACGAAACCGGGACAAAGAGACCCAGTACTTC. V and J are TRBV18 and TRBJ2-5, with a tentative D call TRBD1 (6 bases). Germline loops: CDR1 KGHSH, CDR2 LQKENI. CDR3 length: 14 amino acids. V shed 4 bases and J shed 3 bases, with 12 bases lying between them. Complete variable domain (other parts from reference TRBV18 and TRBJ2-5): NAGVMQNPRHLVRRRGQEARLRCSPMKGHSHVYWYRQLPEEGLKFMVYLQKENIIDESGMPKERFSAEFPKEGPSILRIQQVVRGDSAAYFCASSRNRDKETQYFGPGTRLLVL.

This chain connects TRBV4-2 to TRBJ2-1; tentatively, D is TRBD1 (6 bases). The CDR3 totals 15 residues. The V end lost 2 bases, the J end lost 4 bases, and 12 bases lay between the germline ends. Germline V gene lookup returns CDR1 LGHNA and CDR2 YNFKEQ. CDR3: CASSQRGTTYNEQFF. The DNA of the CDR3 is TGTGCCAGCAGCCAAAGGGGGACAACGTACAATGAGCAGTTCTTC.

J is TRBJ2-2 and V is TRBV5-8, with a weak D call TRBD1 (5 bases). CDR1 and CDR2 from the germline V gene are SGHTS and YDEGEE. The CDR3 has 15 amino acids. With 5 bases removed from V and 2 bases from J, the gap between germline ends came to 13 bases. CDR3 DNA: TGTGCCAGCAGAAAGGGGCACCGTAACACCGGGGAGCTGTTTTTT. This codes for CASRKGHRNTGELFF.

This rearrangement joins TRBV28 to TRBJ1-2, with a tentative D call TRBD1 (5 bases). V was shortened by 6 bases and J by 3 bases, with 17 bases between the two germline ends. Germline assignment: CDR1 MDHEN and CDR2 SYDVKM. This CDR3 contains 15 residues. CDR3 DNA: TGTGCCAGCAGCCGCGGGGGAGGTGGGGACTATGGCTACACCTTC. Its translation: CASSRGGGGDYGYTF.

This chain connects TRBV6-5 to TRBJ2-7, with D hard to call. This CDR3 has 13 residues. Germline values: CDR1 MNHEY, CDR2 SVGAGI. Trimming removed 4 bases from V and 0 bases from J, with 7 bases in between. The CDR3 here is CASSSWASYEQYF. The CDR3 region has the DNA TGTGCCAGCAGTTCCTGGGCCTCCTACGAGCAGTACTTC.

This clone appeared a few times. The CDR3 spells CASNGGEIYNEQFF. The CDR3 DNA reads as TGTGCCAGCAATGGAGGGGAGATCTACAATGAGCAGTTCTTC. J is TRBJ2-1 and V is TRBV2, with a tentative D call TRBD2 (6 bases). This CDR3 contains 14 residues. V lost 7 bases and J 3 bases, leaving 13 bases between the germline ends. Looked up from germline, CDR1 is SNHLY and CDR2 is FYNNEI.

The rearrangement links TRBV6-5 to TRBJ1-6, with 7 bases fitting TRBD1. The CDR3 has 15 amino acids. V shed 4 bases, J shed 7 bases, and the junction held 7 bases outside the gene matches. Germline V gene data show CDR1 as MNHEY and CDR2 as SVGAGI. CDR3 sequence (DNA): TGTGCCAGCAGTTTTGACAGGGTAGGGAATTCACCCCTCCACTTT. It specifies CASSFDRVGNSPLHF.

The chain is built from TRBV27 and TRBJ2-2; the D gene is possibly TRBD1 (5 bases). The ends were cut back, 4 bases at V and 3 bases at J, with 12 bases in the middle. The CDR3 totals 15 residues. Looked up from germline, CDR1 is MNHEY and CDR2 is SMNVEV (reference sequence). The CDR3 sequence: CASSSQGRHTGELFF. The CDR3 nucleotides read TGTGCCAGCAGTTCTCAGGGCCGGCACACCGGGGAGCTGTTTTTT.

This rearrangement joins TRBV10-3 to TRBJ1-6; the match to TRBD1 covers 7 bases. The V gene's germline CDR1 is ENHRY and CDR2 SYGVKD. This CDR3 spans 12 amino acids. V trimming: 10 bases; J trimming: 10 bases; junction bases outside the gene matches: 7. The CDR3 region has the DNA TGTGCCACCCGACAGGGTGAGTCACCCCTCCACTTT. This codes for CATRQGESPLHF.

V gene TRBV27 combines with J gene TRBJ2-7, with 9 bases fitting TRBD1. This CDR3 contains 15 residues. Germline trimming cut 0 bases from V and 3 bases from J; bases unmatched to any gene: 3. Germline V gives CDR1 MNHEY, CDR2 SMNVEV (reference sequence). For the CDR3, the DNA is TGTGCCAGCAGTTTATCGGGGACAGGGATCTACGAGCAGTACTTC. Translation gives CASSLSGTGIYEQYF.

V and J are TRBV5-5 and TRBJ1-1, with 7 bases fitting TRBD1. The length of the CDR3 is 13 residues. The V and J ends lost 4 bases and 5 bases, in that order; junction bases with no gene match: 5. Germline CDR1 is SGHKS and CDR2 is YYEKEE (reference sequence). This chain's CDR3 is CASSRTGQTEAFF. CDR3 sequence (DNA): TGTGCCAGCAGCAGGACAGGACAGACTGAAGCTTTCTTT. The full variable domain, in which reference TRBV5-5 and TRBJ1-1 provide the parts outside the CDR3, is DAGVTQSPTHLIKTRGQQVTLRCSPISGHKSVSWYQQVLGQGPQFIFQYYEKEERGRGNFPDRFSARQFPNYSSELNVNALLLGDSALYLCASSRTGQTEAFFGQGTRLTVV.

This chain connects TRBV10-2 to TRBJ2-1; 10 bases agree with TRBD2. V lost 7 bases, J lost 2 bases, and 5 bases stayed unmatched. The CDR3 consists of 15 residues. The germline gives CDR1 WSHSY, CDR2 SAAADI. The DNA of the CDR3 is TGCGCCAGCACTTTCGGACTAGCGGCCTACAATGAGCAGTTCTTC. This codes for CASTFGLAAYNEQFF.

To note about this clone: Its ends do not fully match the called genes, so a read error is possible. This rearrangement joins TRBV6-6 to TRBJ2-7; 10 positions agree with TRBD1. CDR3 length: 15 residues. CDR1 and CDR2 (germline): MNHNY, SVGAGI (reference sequence). The DNA for the CDR3 is TGTGCCAGCAGCTACTCGGACAGGGGGACCTACGAGCAGTACTTC. Translating it yields CASSYSDRGTYEQYF.

This chain uses TRBV28 with TRBJ1-6, with TRBD1 matching 7 bases. V gave up 6 bases and J gave up 8 bases; unmatched junction bases: 10. CDR3 length equals 15 residues. CDR1 MDHEN and CDR2 SYDVKM come from the germline V gene. In nucleotides, the CDR3 is TGTGCCAGCAGACCTAACAGGGGCTTGTATTCACCCCTCCACTTT. It specifies CASRPNRGLYSPLHF. The full variable domain, rest sourced from reference TRBV28 and TRBJ1-6, is DVKVTQSSRYLVKRTGEKVFLECVQDMDHENMFWYRQDPGLGLRLIYFSYDVKMKEKGDIPEGYSVSREKKERFSLILESASTNQTSMYLCASRPNRGLYSPLHFGNGTRLTVT.

DNA for the CDR3: TGTGCCACCAGCAAAGGAGAGACGTACCCCCAAGAGACCCAGTACTTC. Protein product: CATSKGETYPQETQYF. The gene calls are TRBV15 and TRBJ2-5, with D hard to call. The CDR3 loop spans 16 amino acids. In germline, CDR1 is LNHNV, CDR2 YYDKDF (reference sequence). V was shortened by 4 bases and J by 1 base, with 16 bases between the two germline ends.

This chain uses TRBV27 with TRBJ1-2; unclear D gene. The germline V gene encodes CDR1 MNHEY and CDR2 SMNVEV (reference sequence). The CDR3 length is 13 residues. Trimming stripped 3 bases from V and 7 bases from J, with 12 bases between. The CDR3 DNA reads TGTGCCAGCAGTTTGGGCAGGTGGTCTGGCTACACCTTC. Protein product: CASSLGRWSGYTF.

This chain links TRBV5-6 with TRBJ2-7, with 9 nucleotides matching TRBD2. V gave up 0 bases and J gave up 2 bases; unmatched junction bases: 3. This CDR3 has 15 residues. From germline, CDR1 is SGHDT and CDR2 YYEEEE. CDR3: CASSLVLAGTYEQYF. The DNA of the CDR3 is TGTGCCAGCAGCTTGGTGCTAGCGGGGACCTACGAGCAGTACTTC.

A few counts support this clone. The chain has TRBV6-6 and TRBJ2-7; possibly TRBD1 for D (5 bases). Trimming stripped 4 bases from V and 0 bases from J, with 13 bases between. CDR1 and CDR2 (germline): MNHNY, SVGAGI (reference sequence). This CDR3 comprises 15 residues. The CDR3 region has the DNA TGTGCCAGCAGTTTTCAAGGGGAATCCTCCTACGAGCAGTACTTC. This gives the protein CASSFQGESSYEQYF.

The rearrangement links TRBV28 to TRBJ1-5; no clear D gene. Germline lookup yields CDR1 MDHEN and CDR2 SYDVKM. This CDR3 contains 16 residues. V was shortened by 3 bases and J by 0 bases, with 12 bases between the two germline ends. The CDR3 DNA follows: TGTGCCAGCAGTTTTTGGGCCACCCGTAGCAATCAGCCCCAGCATTTT. Translation gives CASSFWATRSNQPQHF. Looking up the rest from reference TRBV28 and TRBJ1-5 gives the full variable domain: DVKVTQSSRYLVKRTGEKVFLECVQDMDHENMFWYRQDPGLGLRLIYFSYDVKMKEKGDIPEGYSVSREKKERFSLILESASTNQTSMYLCASSFWATRSNQPQHFGDGTRLSIL.